These 2 T cell receptor beta chains came from one sample sequenced in a study of T cells after yellow fever vaccination. A single record per CDR3 protein comes from TCRdb applying MiXCR to the 5' RACE reads. The profile shows 300,000 or so distinct CDR3 sequences, around 6.8% of them singletons. The sample consisted of PBMCs, taken around 45 days after the first yellow fever vaccination. The receptors derive from a man younger than 35 who received the YFV17D yellow fever vaccine.

This chain links TRBV12-3 or TRBV12-4 with TRBJ2-3, with D perhaps being TRBD1 or TRBD2 (5 bases each). CDR3 length: 15 amino acids. Trimming stripped 3 bases from V and 0 bases from J, with 10 bases between. For the CDR3, the DNA is TGTGCCAGCAGTTTGGGGGAGACTAGCACAGATACGCAGTATTTT. Protein: CASSLGETSTDTQYF.

Only a few counts were recorded for this clonotype. The chain couples TRBV12-3 or TRBV12-4 to TRBJ2-5; D unresolved. This CDR3 contains 15 residues. V was trimmed by 5 bases and J by 5 bases, leaving 18 bases between them. The CDR3 bases are TGTGCCAGCAGTAGCCAAACGGCTGGTGCGGAGACCCAGTACTTC. Translating it yields CASSSQTAGAETQYF.